The T cell receptor (beta chain) under discussion was sequenced for a study of T cell repertoires in ileal Crohn's disease. On the study more broadly: M6 samples are neoterminal ileum biopsies from postoperative colonoscopy.

Profiled with immunoSEQ multiplex PCR; TCRdb holds only in-frame clones, not every one. The table shows roughly 60,000 clones, with roughly 91% occurring only once. As to this clone: Its specificity is not known. Other DNA sequences from this sample encode an identical CDR3 as well.

Study-wide points: All patients with clonality above 26.8% had endoscopic recurrence. Compared with non-smokers, active smokers at surgery showed more clonal expansions. High-frequency clones were more common in sorted CD8 than CD4 cells.

Indicated time point: neoterminal ileum biopsy at postoperative endoscopy, about 6 months after surgery. V was pared by 5 bases and J by 5 bases, with 1 base of the junction left unmatched. The germline V gene has CDR1 MDHEN and CDR2 SYDVKM. There are 13 residues in the CDR3. Sequenced material: ileal tissue. This chain connects TRBV28 to TRBJ1-2, with 11 bases identical to TRBD1. The clonotype originates from an adult with Crohn's disease. This CDR3 reads CASSGQGAYGYTF. The CDR3 DNA follows: TGTGCCAGCAGTGGACAGGGGGCTTATGGCTACACCTTC.